One and the same sample provided the 9 T cell receptor beta chains below, sequenced in a study of T cells after yellow fever vaccination. TCRdb re-called the 5' RACE reads through MiXCR, storing one row per CDR3 protein. The table has about 120,000 distinct CDR3 sequences, about 7% seen once. Material: CD4+ T cells sorted from PBMCs, obtained roughly 47 days after the first yellow fever vaccination. The origin of the receptors is a man aged 18-30 years who received the YFV17D yellow fever vaccine.

Many counts were recorded for this clonotype. The chain has TRBV7-3 and TRBJ2-2; D may be TRBD1 or TRBD2 (6 bases each). The CDR3 covers 16 residues. Trimming removed 2 bases at V and 6 bases at J, with 16 bases between. From germline, CDR1 is SGHTA and CDR2 FQGTGA. CDR3 sequence reads: CASSLVGGIVAGELFF. The CDR3 DNA sequence: TGTGCCAGCAGCTTAGTAGGGGGGATTGTCGCCGGGGAGCTGTTTTTT. Together with reference TRBV7-3 and TRBJ2-2, the CDR3 gives the full variable domain: GAGVSQTPSNKVTEKGKYVELRCDPISGHTALYWYRQSLGQGPEFLIYFQGTGAADDSGLPNDRFFAVRPEGSVSTLKIQRTERGDSAVYLCASSLVGGIVAGELFFGEGSRLTVL.

This clonotype was seen ten or more times. This chain links TRBV10-3 with TRBJ1-4; the D is unclear. The V and J ends lost 2 bases and 8 bases respectively, with 9 bases between them. The V gene's germline CDR1 is ENHRY and CDR2 SYGVKD. The CDR3 runs 13 residues. The CDR3 nucleotides read TGTGCCATCAGTGAGCCGCGTGAGGAAAAACTGTTTTTT. Its protein product is CAISEPREEKLFF.

CDR3 amino acids: CASRPGDRAYEQYF. In nucleotides, the CDR3 is TGCGCCAGCAGGCCCGGGGACCGGGCATACGAGCAGTACTTC. The rearrangement joins TRBV5-1 to TRBJ2-7; either TRBD1 or TRBD2 may fit D (5 bases each). V dropped 5 bases and J dropped 4 bases, with 16 bases sitting between them. Germline assignment: CDR1 SGHRS and CDR2 YFSETQ. This CDR3 is built from 14 residues.

This clonotype was seen ten or more times. The chain joins TRBV10-2 to TRBJ2-1; 9 bases line up with TRBD1. This CDR3 is built from 13 residues. V was clipped by 6 bases and J by 6 bases; unmatched bases: 3. Per the germline V gene, CDR1 is WSHSY and CDR2 is SAAADI. The DNA for the CDR3 is TGCGCCAGCAGGGAGACAGGGGGCAATGAGCAGTTCTTC. The encoded protein is CASRETGGNEQFF.

This clonotype was detected ten times or more. J is TRBJ1-2 and V is TRBV18; 10 bases agree with TRBD1. CDR3 length equals 15 residues. Germline V lookup: CDR1 KGHSH, CDR2 LQKENI. J was trimmed by 6 bases and V by 3 bases; bases with no gene match: 7. In nucleotides, the CDR3 is TGTGCCAGCTCACCCCCCGACAGGGGGCTTAATGGCTACACCTTC. Protein: CASSPPDRGLNGYTF.

This clonotype was counted ten times or more. V is TRBV4-3 and J is TRBJ2-3; 11 bases are shared with TRBD2. The V segment lost 1 base and the J segment 4 bases; nucleotides outside the gene matches: 4. Germline CDR1 LGHNA, CDR2 YSLEER. This CDR3 has 16 amino acids. This CDR3 reads CASSQALAGGSDTQYF. The CDR3 DNA is TGCGCCAGCAGCCAAGCCCTAGCGGGGGGCTCAGATACGCAGTATTTT.

There are many counts of this clonotype. The rearrangement joins TRBV10-3 to TRBJ2-5; 11 bases fit TRBD2. V lost 3 bases, J lost 9 bases, and 12 bases stayed unmatched. The CDR3 consists of 16 residues. Germline loops: CDR1 ENHRY, CDR2 SYGVKD. CDR3 in DNA: TGTGCCATCAGTGAAACCGGGACTAGCGGATCTAGGGCCCAGTACTTC. It codes for CAISETGTSGSRAQYF.

This clonotype was counted at least ten times. The rearrangement links TRBV20-1 to TRBJ2-3; D gene unclear. V lost 1 base, J lost 1 base, and 3 bases lay in between. The CDR3 spans 12 residues. Germline V gives CDR1 DFQATT, CDR2 SNEGSKA (reference sequence). The CDR3 sequence: CSARAGTDTQYF. The CDR3 region has the DNA TGCAGTGCTAGAGCAGGCACAGATACGCAGTATTTT.

This clonotype was counted ten times or more. The chain has TRBV5-1 and TRBJ2-7; the D gene is possibly TRBD1 (5 bases). The germline V and J ends were trimmed by 0 bases and 3 bases, with 16 bases remaining between them. Looked up from germline, CDR1 is SGHRS and CDR2 is YFSETQ. The CDR3 length is 16 residues. The CDR3 sequence is CASSLAPSATDYEQYF. The CDR3 DNA reads as TGCGCCAGCAGCTTGGCGCCAAGTGCGACAGACTACGAGCAGTACTTC.